This T cell receptor (beta chain) was sequenced during a study of shared clonotypes between healthy human individuals. Regarding the study as a whole: Sharing across several donors was seen in 4.5% to 5.5% of naive CD4 clonotypes.

Per the original methods: Filtering was not the same, since immunoSEQ gave junction-only sequences without quality scores. The protocol was immunoSEQ multiplex PCR, while the TCRdb copy is restricted to in-frame clones and leaves out a portion. Clone size and the V and J calls come from that table; the DNA yielded D and trimming. The sample yields 950,000 to 1,100,000 clones, about 80% seen once. A word on this clone: No antigen is known for it.

V lost 4 bases and J lost 3, with 9 bases in between. This CDR3 has 13 residues. Germline V gene data show CDR1 as MNHEY and CDR2 as SVGAGI. The sample consisted of memory CD4+ T cells sorted from blood. Subset meaning: CD45RA-negative fraction. The sequence was obtained from a man aged 18 to 29 in good health. The rearrangement uses TRBV6-5 and TRBJ1-1, with a tentative D call TRBD1 (6 bases). The CDR3 spells CASSFYRDTEAFF. The DNA of the CDR3 is TGTGCCAGCAGTTTCTACAGGGACACTGAAGCTTTCTTT.